The 2 T cell receptor beta chains below come from one sample, sequenced in a study of T-cell reconstitution after alpha-beta-depleted transplantation in children. Unique molecular identifiers were used to barcode this TCRbeta library. In TCRdb, the PCR reads were re-called with MiXCR into one record per CDR3 protein. This sample carries about 900,000 distinct CDR3 sequences, about 31% of them seen once, and the ten largest clones take around 30%. This sample comprised PBMCs, mostly from graft donor cells, obtained 360 days after TCRalphabeta/CD19-depleted stem cell transplant. These receptors all come from a boy younger than two who had a stem cell transplant for SCID, so the T cells may come from the graft donor.

There are a few counts of this clonotype. The V gene is TRBV10-3, the J gene TRBJ1-2; 7 bases fit TRBD1. J lost 5 bases, V lost 0 bases, and 21 bases had no gene match. The length of the CDR3 is 20 residues. Germline values: CDR1 ENHRY, CDR2 SYGVKD. CDR3 sequence: CAISESSLGRGPPPWYGYTF. CDR3 nucleotides: TGTGCCATCAGTGAGTCATCCCTTGGGAGGGGGCCACCTCCTTGGTATGGCTACACCTTC.

This clonotype was counted once. The chain has TRBV5-1 and TRBJ2-2, with TRBD1 matching 9 bases. CDR1 and CDR2 (germline): SGHRS, YFSETQ. V was pared by 5 bases and J by 4 bases, with 6 bases of the junction left unmatched. The CDR3 consists of 15 residues. CDR3 nucleotides: TGCGCCAGCAGACAGGGGGCCTCCCTCACCGGGGAGCTGTTTTTT. The encoded protein is CASRQGASLTGELFF.